These 9 T cell receptor beta chains were sequenced from one sample in a study of T cell repertoires in cytomegalovirus infection. TCRdb analysed the reads with MiXCR anew, one entry per CDR3 protein. This table holds some 97,000 distinct CDR3 sequences, less than 25% found once. The source material was CD8+ T cells from PBMCs. These receptors were obtained from a human donor in good health (CMV status not recorded). Some clones in this sample may be carry-over from other donors' samples.

The count of this clonotype is one. The chain is built from TRBV7-9 and TRBJ1-2; tentative D call: TRBD1 (5 bases). The V and J ends lost 5 bases and 4 bases respectively, with 14 bases between them. The CDR3 length is 14 residues. The germline V gene has CDR1 SEHNR and CDR2 FQNEAQ (reference sequence). The CDR3 is CASSGTGERYGYTF. The CDR3 DNA sequence: TGTGCCAGCAGCGGTACAGGCGAACGCTATGGCTACACCTTC. Variable domain in full (rest from reference TRBV7-9 and TRBJ1-2): DTGVSQNPRHKITKRGQNVTFRCDPISEHNRLYWYRQTLGQGPEFLTYFQNEAQLEKSRLLSDRFSAERPKGSFSTLEIQRTEQGDSAMYLCASSGTGERYGYTFGSGTRLTVV.

This chain links TRBV20-1 with TRBJ1-3; D unresolved. Germline lookup yields CDR1 DFQATT and CDR2 SNEGSKA (reference sequence). This CDR3 is built from 13 residues. Deletions cut 1 base from V and 0 bases from J, with 4 bases between. CDR3 nucleotide sequence: TGCAGTGCTAGAGTGGGCTCTGGAAACACCATATATTTT. Translation: CSARVGSGNTIYF.

There are a few counts of this clonotype. The rearrangement joins TRBV29-1 to TRBJ1-1; TRBD1 aligns across 8 bases. With 4 bases clipped from V and 4 bases from J, the junction kept 11 bases outside the gene matches. This CDR3 is 15 amino acids long. Per the germline V gene, CDR1 is SQVTM and CDR2 is ANQGSEA. Written as DNA, the CDR3 is TGCAGCGTTGCAGGGGGCGTAGGTAAGCCCACTGAAGCTTTCTTT. Its protein is CSVAGGVGKPTEAFF.

There are a few counts of this clonotype. The rearrangement joins TRBV9 to TRBJ2-1; D unclear. V was pared by 4 bases and J by 0 bases, with 8 bases between. The length of the CDR3 is 14 residues. The germline V gene encodes CDR1 SGDLS and CDR2 YYNGEE. As DNA, the CDR3 is TGTGCCAGCAGCTCCCCTAGCTCCTACAATGAGCAGTTCTTC. Translating it yields CASSSPSSYNEQFF.

V gene TRBV5-8 combines with J gene TRBJ1-5, with D tentatively TRBD1 (5 bases). With 0 bases removed from V and 1 base from J, the gap between germline ends came to 11 bases. The CDR3 is 16 amino acids. Per the germline V gene, CDR1 is SGHTS and CDR2 is YDEGEE. The CDR3 reads CASSLGGRISNQPQHF. As DNA, the CDR3 is TGTGCCAGCAGCTTGGGGGGCAGGATCAGCAATCAGCCCCAGCATTTT.

This sequence joins TRBV24-1 and TRBJ1-1; no reliable D call. Germline lookup yields CDR1 KGHDR and CDR2 SFDVKD. The V gene lost 4 bases and the J gene lost 6 bases, with 17 bases spanning the gap. The CDR3 has 15 residues. Written as DNA, the CDR3 is TGTGCCACCAGTGACTCCCGTGATCCGTACGCTGAAGCTTTCTTT. Protein sequence: CATSDSRDPYAEAFF.

At least ten counts were recorded for this clonotype. The chain's CDR3 is CASSLASAGLTEAFF. The CDR3 region has the DNA TGTGCCAGCAGCTTAGCGTCGGCAGGGCTTACTGAAGCTTTCTTT. J is TRBJ1-1 and V is TRBV11-2; D is perhaps TRBD1 (5 bases). The CDR3 runs 15 residues. V gave up 1 base and J gave up 5 bases, with 14 bases separating them. Germline V gene lookup returns CDR1 SGHAT and CDR2 FQNNGV.

This clonotype was counted between two and nine times. This chain connects TRBV28 to TRBJ1-3, with 8 bases matching TRBD1. This CDR3 is 15 amino acids long. The trim removed 7 bases at V and 2 bases at J, leaving 7 bases unmatched. Germline assignment: CDR1 MDHEN and CDR2 SYDVKM. The CDR3 reads CASNERTGTGNTIYF. In DNA form, the CDR3 reads TGTGCCAGCAACGAAAGGACAGGGACTGGAAACACCATATATTTT. The full variable domain, its missing parts supplied by reference TRBV28 and TRBJ1-3, is DVKVTQSSRYLVKRTGEKVFLECVQDMDHENMFWYRQDPGLGLRLIYFSYDVKMKEKGDIPEGYSVSREKKERFSLILESASTNQTSMYLCASNERTGTGNTIYFGEGSWLTVV.

In this sample, this clonotype turned up many times. The chain recombines TRBV7-2 with TRBJ1-2, with TRBD1 as a possible D gene (5 bases). Deletions cut 5 bases from V and 4 bases from J, with 14 bases between. The CDR3 sequence is 14 residues long. Looked up from germline, CDR1 is SGHTA and CDR2 is FQGNSA. The CDR3 region is CASSPSREGYGYTF. In DNA, the CDR3 is TGTGCCAGCAGCCCGTCCAGGGAGGGCTATGGCTACACCTTC. Full variable domain (outside the CDR3, taken from reference TRBV7-2 and TRBJ1-2): GAGVSQSPSNKVTEKGKDVELRCDPISGHTALYWYRQSLGQGLEFLIYFQGNSAPDKSGLPSDRFSAERTGGSVSTLTIQRTQQEDSAVYLCASSPSREGYGYTFGSGTRLTVV.